This is a list of T cell receptor beta chains from one sample in a study of blood T cells in healthy people across ages. TCRdb passed the 5' RACE reads through MiXCR, listing each CDR3 protein once. The table shows over 600,000 distinct CDR3 sequences, with around 45% occurring only once. What was sequenced was blood. The receptors were sampled from an elderly man in good health. The CDR3 runs from the conserved cysteine through the conserved F or W. D genes are given only for firm matches. The size of a clone is reported for some rows only, either as once, few or many, or as a class for expanded clones.

few	-	TRBJ2-1	TRBV20-1	CSASPGGNEQFF	TGCAGTGCTAGCCCCGGCGGCAATGAGCAGTTCTTC
-	TRBD2	TRBJ2-1	TRBV5-1	CASRSAGGDEQFF	TGCGCCAGCAGGTCCGCGGGAGGGGATGAGCAGTTCTTC
few	-	TRBJ2-3	TRBV29-1	CSVSKQGTFTDTQYF	TGCAGCGTTTCCAAGCAGGGAACATTCACAGATACGCAGTATTTT
few	TRBD2	TRBJ2-1	TRBV11-2	CASSKPAGNSYNEQFF	TGTGCCAGCAGCAAACCAGCGGGGAACTCCTACAATGAGCAGTTCTTC
-	-	TRBJ2-1	TRBV11-2	CASSSQSGNYNEQFF	TGTGCCAGCAGCTCCCAATCGGGGAACTACAATGAGCAGTTCTTC
few	TRBD2	TRBJ2-1	TRBV6-2/TRBV6-3	CASSYRRTGTSGTNEQFF	TGTGCCAGCAGTTACCGAAGAACCGGGACTAGCGGTACAAATGAGCAGTTCTTC
-	-	TRBJ1-1	TRBV10-3	CAISDKMNTEAFF	TGTGCCATCAGCGACAAAATGAACACTGAAGCTTTCTTT
many	-	TRBJ1-2	TRBV29-1	CSVMTPRDGYTF	TGCAGCGTAATGACACCGAGAGACGGCTACACCTTC
few	-	TRBJ2-4	TRBV12-3/TRBV12-4	CASSQQPPDIQYF	TGTGCCAGCAGCCAACAGCCGCCTGACATTCAGTACTTC
-	-	TRBJ2-7	TRBV7-2	CASSLDPSGVYNEQYF	TGTGCCAGCAGCTTAGACCCTAGTGGGGTCTACAATGAGCAGTACTTC
-	-	TRBJ2-7	TRBV5-1	CASSPGPRTEQYF	TGCGCCAGCAGCCCGGGACCCAGGACGGAGCAGTACTTC
-	TRBD2	TRBJ2-7	TRBV28	CASRRTSGIDNEQYF	TGTGCCAGCAGAAGGACTAGCGGAATCGACAATGAGCAGTACTTC
few	-	TRBJ1-2	TRBV15	CATSTVGGAGYAVGYTF	TGTGCCACCAGCACCGTGGGGGGGGCAGGGTACGCGGTTGGCTACACCTTC
few	-	TRBJ2-3	TRBV20-1	CSARGGLGQSTDTQYF	TGCAGTGCTAGAGGCGGTTTAGGACAGAGCACAGATACGCAGTATTTT
-	-	TRBJ2-3	TRBV20-1	CSASSVDTQYF	TGCAGTGCTAGTTCGGTAGATACGCAGTATTTT
-	TRBD2	TRBJ2-3	TRBV6-1	CASSLSGRGTLSTDTQYF	TGTGCCAGCAGTCTTAGCGGGAGGGGAACCCTTAGCACAGATACGCAGTATTTT
once	TRBD2	TRBJ2-7	TRBV20-1	CSAHRAGNYEQYF	TGCAGTGCTCATCGAGCGGGGAACTACGAGCAGTACTTC
-	TRBD1	TRBJ2-7	TRBV5-1	CASWGDRPYEQYF	TGCGCCAGCTGGGGGGACAGGCCCTACGAGCAGTACTTC
many	-	TRBJ2-7	TRBV2	CASSGTRYEQYF	TGTGCCAGCAGTGGTACGCGCTACGAGCAGTACTTC
few	TRBD2	TRBJ2-1	TRBV29-1	CSVERSGAPNEQFF	TGCAGCGTTGAAAGGAGCGGGGCCCCAAATGAGCAGTTCTTC
-	TRBD1	TRBJ2-7	TRBV7-8	CASSFTGALLHEQYF	TGTGCCAGCAGCTTTACAGGGGCCCTTTTACACGAGCAGTACTTC
-	TRBD2	TRBJ2-7	TRBV20-1	CSARERTSSYEQYF	TGCAGTGCTAGAGAACGGACTAGCTCCTACGAGCAGTACTTC
few	-	TRBJ2-1	TRBV29-1	CSVEELNVDDEQFF	TGCAGCGTTGAAGAACTAAACGTGGACGATGAGCAGTTCTTC
-	TRBD2	TRBJ2-1	TRBV5-1	CASANLAGETETQFF	TGCGCCAGCGCGAACTTAGCGGGAGAGACGGAGACCCAGTTCTTC
few	-	TRBJ2-7	TRBV6-5	CASSYSTRVSYEQYF	TGTGCCAGCAGTTACTCGACAAGAGTCTCCTACGAGCAGTACTTC
-	-	TRBJ2-5	TRBV5-1	CASSPFGETQYF	TGCGCCAGCAGCCCGTTCGGAGAGACCCAGTACTTC
-	TRBD1	TRBJ1-2	TRBV5-1	CVSSLVGQGSSGYTF	TGCGTCAGCAGCTTGGTTGGACAGGGATCTAGCGGCTACACCTTC
-	-	TRBJ2-7	TRBV20-1	CSARDSGGTLPNEQYF	TGCAGTGCTAGAGATTCTGGGGGGACACTCCCAAACGAGCAGTACTTC
once	TRBD2	TRBJ2-7	TRBV6-5	CASSYGAGAYEQYF	TGTGCCAGCAGTTACGGCGCGGGGGCCTACGAGCAGTACTTC
-	TRBD2	TRBJ2-1	TRBV29-1	CSVEDMTSGGADEQFF	TGCAGCGTTGAAGATATGACTAGCGGGGGGGCGGATGAGCAGTTCTTC
-	TRBD2	TRBJ2-1	TRBV20-1	CSAAGGGEDEQFF	TGCAGTGCCGCGGGAGGAGGGGAGGATGAGCAGTTCTTC
-	TRBD1	TRBJ2-3	TRBV5-6	CASSLGQGSVTQYF	TGTGCCAGCAGCTTGGGACAGGGGTCGGTTACGCAGTATTTT
few	-	TRBJ1-2	TRBV9	CASTRNGARNGYTF	TGTGCCAGCACCCGGAATGGGGCGAGGAATGGCTACACCTTC
-	-	TRBJ2-7	TRBV7-2	CASSQGGAYEQYF	TGTGCCAGCAGCCAGGGGGGAGCCTACGAGCAGTACTTC
-	-	TRBJ2-2	TRBV28	CASRIQIGELFF	TGTGCCAGCAGAATACAGATCGGGGAGCTGTTTTTT
many	TRBD2	TRBJ2-5	TRBV7-2	CASSVGLAGARETQYF	TGTGCCAGCAGCGTCGGACTAGCGGGAGCTCGAGAGACCCAGTACTTC
few	TRBD2	TRBJ2-5	TRBV7-8	CASSLWDYEQYF	TGTGCCAGCAGCCTATGGGACTATGAGCAGTACTTC
-	-	TRBJ1-5	TRBV12-3/TRBV12-4	CASSPTGVRGQPQHF	TGTGCCAGCAGCCCCACTGGGGTTAGGGGCCAGCCCCAGCATTTT
once	TRBD2	TRBJ2-1	TRBV29-1	CSVVLAGGYEQFF	TGCAGCGTTGTTCTAGCGGGAGGGTATGAGCAGTTCTTC
-	-	TRBJ1-1	TRBV6-6	CASSSRDITPEAFF	TGTGCCAGCAGTTCCCGGGACATCACTCCGGAGGCTTTCTTT
-	TRBD2	TRBJ2-7	TRBV6-2/TRBV6-3	CASRESGLAGGKWYF	TGTGCCAGCAGAGAAAGTGGACTAGCGGGAGGAAAGTGGTACTTC